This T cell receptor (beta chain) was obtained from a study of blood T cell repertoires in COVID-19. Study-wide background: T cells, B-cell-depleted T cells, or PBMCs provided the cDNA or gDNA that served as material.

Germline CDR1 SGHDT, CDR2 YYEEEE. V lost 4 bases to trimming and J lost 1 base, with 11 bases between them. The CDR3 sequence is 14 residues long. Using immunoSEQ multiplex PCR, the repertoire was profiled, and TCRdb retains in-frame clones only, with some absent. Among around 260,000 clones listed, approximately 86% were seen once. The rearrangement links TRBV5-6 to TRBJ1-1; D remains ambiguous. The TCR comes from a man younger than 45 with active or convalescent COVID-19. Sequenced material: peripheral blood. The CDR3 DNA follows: TGTGCCAGCAGCAGGAGGACGACGAACACTGAAGCTTTCTTT. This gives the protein CASSRRTTNTEAFF. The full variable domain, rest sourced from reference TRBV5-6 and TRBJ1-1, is DAGVTQSPTHLIKTRGQQVTLRCSPKSGHDTVSWYQQALGQGPQFIFQYYEEEERQRGNFPDRFSGHQFPNYSSELNVNALLLGDSALYLCASSRRTTNTEAFFGQGTRLTVV.